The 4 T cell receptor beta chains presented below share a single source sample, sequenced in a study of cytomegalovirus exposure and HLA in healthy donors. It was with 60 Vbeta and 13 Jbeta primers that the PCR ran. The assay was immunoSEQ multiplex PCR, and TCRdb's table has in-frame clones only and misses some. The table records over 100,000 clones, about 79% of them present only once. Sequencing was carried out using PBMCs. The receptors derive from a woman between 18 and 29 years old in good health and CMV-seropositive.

This CDR3 reads CAISNTGSTNEKLFF. In DNA, the CDR3 is TGTGCCATCAGTAATACGGGATCAACTAATGAAAAACTGTTTTTT. The chain links TRBV10-3 to TRBJ1-4, with D hard to call. Germline V gives CDR1 ENHRY, CDR2 SYGVKD. Between the trimmed V and J ends, which lost 5 bases and 0 bases, there was a span of 10 bases. This CDR3 comprises 15 residues.

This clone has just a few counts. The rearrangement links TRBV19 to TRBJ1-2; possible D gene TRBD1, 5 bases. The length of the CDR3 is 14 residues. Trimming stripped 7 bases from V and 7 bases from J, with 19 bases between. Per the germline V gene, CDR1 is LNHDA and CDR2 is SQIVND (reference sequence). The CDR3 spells CASKVDISSGGYTF. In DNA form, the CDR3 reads TGTGCCAGTAAGGTGGACATCTCGTCAGGTGGCTACACCTTC.

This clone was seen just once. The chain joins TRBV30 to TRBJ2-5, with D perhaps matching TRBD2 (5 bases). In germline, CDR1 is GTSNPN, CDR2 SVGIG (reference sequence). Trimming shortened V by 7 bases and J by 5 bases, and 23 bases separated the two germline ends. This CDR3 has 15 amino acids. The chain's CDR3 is CAFSPGKAAGETQYF. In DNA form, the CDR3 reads TGTGCCTTTTCCCCGGGTAAAGCGGCTGGGGAGACCCAGTACTTC.

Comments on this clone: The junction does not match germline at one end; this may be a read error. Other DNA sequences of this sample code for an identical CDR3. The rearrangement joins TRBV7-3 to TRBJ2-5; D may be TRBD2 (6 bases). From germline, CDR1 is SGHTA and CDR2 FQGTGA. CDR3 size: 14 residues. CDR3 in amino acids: CASSPGGRRETQYF. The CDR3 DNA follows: TGCGCCAGCAGTCCTGGGGGGAGACGAGAGACCCAGTACTTC.